A single sample gave rise to the 32 T cell receptor beta chains below, sequenced in a study of cytomegalovirus exposure and HLA in healthy donors. The PCR had 60 Vbeta and 13 Jbeta primers. Produced via immunoSEQ multiplex PCR; TCRdb's table is partial and in-frame only. The repertoire has some 110,000 clones, 60% to 80% of them found once; the top ten carry 2.8%. Sequencing was performed on PBMCs. The receptors shown here come from a female donor in good health and CMV-seronegative.

This rearrangement joins TRBV7-8 to TRBJ1-2; no firm D call. The CDR3 is made up of 14 amino acids. V was pared by 1 base and J by 8 bases, with 14 bases between. The V gene's germline CDR1 is SGHVS and CDR2 FQNEAQ. CDR3: CASSLVGSSGGYTF. The CDR3, as DNA: TGTGCCAGCAGCTTAGTAGGCTCCTCGGGGGGCTACACCTTC.

The chain recombines TRBV6-5 with TRBJ1-4; D is undetermined. V was pared by 0 bases and J by 9 bases, with 11 bases between. CDR3 length equals 14 residues. Looked up from germline, CDR1 is MNHEY and CDR2 is SVGAGI. This CDR3 is CASSYSNRGKKLFF. CDR3 nucleotides: TGTGCCAGCAGTTACTCGAACCGCGGTAAAAAACTGTTTTTT.

In regard to this clone: Additional DNA sequences in this sample encode the identical CDR3. J is TRBJ1-1 and V is TRBV6-5; a possible D gene is TRBD1 (6 bases). The CDR3 runs 14 residues. V was clipped by 5 bases and J by 0 bases, with 10 bases between them. From germline, CDR1 is MNHEY and CDR2 SVGAGI. This chain's CDR3 is CASSPGTLNTEAFF. CDR3 nucleotides: TGTGCCAGCAGTCCCGGGACATTGAACACTGAAGCTTTCTTT.

J is TRBJ2-7 and V is TRBV5-6; the match to TRBD2 covers 8 bases. J gave up 2 bases and V 0 bases, and 4 bases lay outside the gene matches. The CDR3 length is 15 residues. CDR1 SGHDT and CDR2 YYEEEE come from the germline V gene. The CDR3 DNA follows: TGTGCCAGCAGCTTGGACCGGGAGGGACCCTACGAGCAGTACTTC. It codes for CASSLDREGPYEQYF.

V gene TRBV7-9 combines with J gene TRBJ2-1, with 9 bases fitting TRBD1. The CDR3 spans 15 residues. The J segment lost 6 bases and the V segment lost 8 bases, leaving 11 bases of the junction unmatched. Per germline, CDR1 SEHNR and CDR2 FQNEAQ (reference sequence). CDR3 region: CASLAGTGMVNEQFF. CDR3 coding DNA: TGTGCCAGCTTAGCCGGGACAGGGATGGTCAATGAGCAGTTCTTC.

The rearrangement joins TRBV7-9 to TRBJ2-7, with 7 positions matching TRBD2. This CDR3 has 14 residues. V shed 5 bases and J 2 bases; nucleotides not matched to a gene: 6. Germline CDR1 is SEHNR and CDR2 is FQNEAQ (reference sequence). This CDR3 is CASSPRDYPYEQYF. The CDR3 coding sequence is TGTGCCAGCAGCCCTCGGGACTACCCCTACGAGCAGTACTTC. Using reference TRBV7-9 and TRBJ2-7 for the parts outside the CDR3, the full variable domain is DTGVSQNPRHKITKRGQNVTFRCDPISEHNRLYWYRQTLGQGPEFLTYFQNEAQLEKSRLLSDRFSAERPKGSFSTLEIQRTEQGDSAMYLCASSPRDYPYEQYFGPGTRLTVT.

The chain combines TRBV7-9 with TRBJ2-7, with D perhaps matching TRBD2 (6 bases). Germline CDR1 reads SEHNR; CDR2 reads FQNEAQ (reference sequence). With 4 bases removed from V and 2 bases from J, the gap between germline ends came to 18 bases. This CDR3 region has 16 residues. The CDR3 DNA follows: TGTGCCAGCAGCTCGAACCTCCGGGAGCGTCCCTACGAGCAGTACTTC. Residues: CASSSNLRERPYEQYF. Filled out from reference TRBV7-9 and TRBJ2-7, the complete variable domain reads DTGVSQNPRHKITKRGQNVTFRCDPISEHNRLYWYRQTLGQGPEFLTYFQNEAQLEKSRLLSDRFSAERPKGSFSTLEIQRTEQGDSAMYLCASSSNLRERPYEQYFGPGTRLTVT.

The genes are TRBV6-1 and TRBJ1-3; D gene ambiguous. The germline V gene has CDR1 MNHNS and CDR2 SASEGT. V lost 0 bases, J lost 2 bases, and 23 bases lay in between. The CDR3 has 20 residues. The CDR3 loop is CASSEALRTSALAPGNTIYF. The CDR3 nucleotides read TGTGCCAGCAGTGAAGCGCTTCGAACCTCTGCTTTGGCCCCTGGAAACACCATATATTTT.

This clone was found a few times. CDR3 sequence: CASSLHSGMEYEQYF. CDR3 nucleotide sequence: TGTGCCAGCAGCTTACATAGCGGGATGGAGTACGAGCAGTACTTC. This chain joins TRBV11-3 and TRBJ2-7, with 8 positions matching TRBD2. CDR3 length equals 15 residues. Per germline, CDR1 SGHNT and CDR2 YENEEA. Unmatched junction bases numbered 7, after V lost 2 bases and J lost 4 bases.

The CDR3 DNA reads as TGCGCCAGCAGCCAAGATCGGAACAGGGGCTACGAGCAGTACTTC. Encoded protein: CASSQDRNRGYEQYF. The chain carries TRBV4-1 and TRBJ2-7, with 7 nucleotides matching TRBD1. Germline CDR1 reads MGHRA; CDR2 reads YSYEKL. V shed 0 bases and J 3 bases; nucleotides not matched to a gene: 5. CDR3 length: 15 residues.

The DNA of the CDR3 is TGTGCCTGGAACGCAGGGGATAGGAGCAATCAGCCCCAGCATTTT. Its protein is CAWNAGDRSNQPQHF. The rearrangement joins TRBV30 to TRBJ1-5, with D tentatively TRBD1 (6 bases). Trimming removed 4 bases at V and 1 base at J, with 14 bases between. Per the germline V gene, CDR1 is GTSNPN and CDR2 is SVGIG (reference sequence). The CDR3 is made up of 15 amino acids.

This clone has more than one count but fewer than ten. V is TRBV7-9 and J is TRBJ2-3; 8 nucleotides line up with TRBD1. CDR3 size: 16 residues. CDR1 is SEHNR and CDR2 is FQNEAQ in the germline V gene (reference sequence). V dropped 3 bases and J dropped 3; count of bases not matched to a gene: 8. The DNA of the CDR3 is TGTGCCAGCAGCTTCCTGGACAGGGTGAAGACAGATACGCAGTATTTT. Amino acids: CASSFLDRVKTDTQYF. Filled out from reference TRBV7-9 and TRBJ2-3, the complete variable domain reads DTGVSQNPRHKITKRGQNVTFRCDPISEHNRLYWYRQTLGQGPEFLTYFQNEAQLEKSRLLSDRFSAERPKGSFSTLEIQRTEQGDSAMYLCASSFLDRVKTDTQYFGPGTRLTVL.

This clone appeared a single time. The chain couples TRBV19 to TRBJ2-7, with 7 bases matching TRBD2. Germline V gene lookup returns CDR1 LNHDA and CDR2 SQIVND (reference sequence). The CDR3 is made up of 19 amino acids. The V and J ends lost 4 bases and 3 bases, in that order; junction bases with no gene match: 21. The CDR3 DNA reads as TGTGCCAGTAGTACCCGGACGCCGGACGGGGCGGGAGTCCGCTACGAGCAGTACTTC. Translating it yields CASSTRTPDGAGVRYEQYF.

This chain uses TRBV9 with TRBJ2-3, with 7 bases identical to TRBD2. Trimming cost V 4 bases and J 2 bases; bases outside gene matches: 10. This CDR3 spans 16 amino acids. Germline CDR1 reads SGDLS; CDR2 reads YYNGEE. In nucleotides, the CDR3 is TGTGCCAGCAGCCCGGGGGGAGGGATACTCACAGATACGCAGTATTTT. Amino acid sequence: CASSPGGGILTDTQYF.

The chain joins TRBV7-9 to TRBJ2-3, with 11 positions matching TRBD2. The germline V gene has CDR1 SEHNR and CDR2 FQNEAQ (reference sequence). V trimming: 7 bases; J trimming: 4 bases; junction bases outside the gene matches: 4. CDR3 length: 14 amino acids. CDR3 residues: CASILAGAADTQYF. CDR3 DNA: TGTGCCAGCATACTAGCGGGAGCGGCAGATACGCAGTATTTT.

This clone has only a few counts. The chain combines TRBV6-5 with TRBJ1-1; D call uncertain. Looked up from germline, CDR1 is MNHEY and CDR2 is SVGAGI. This CDR3 region has 13 residues. V was shortened by 5 bases and J by 4 bases, with 11 bases between the two germline ends. The CDR3 is CASSPTRGTEAFF. CDR3 DNA: TGTGCCAGCAGTCCCACTCGGGGCACTGAAGCTTTCTTT.

With respect to this clone: Additional DNA sequences in this sample encode the identical CDR3. This chain uses TRBV7-2 with TRBJ2-7; D perhaps matches TRBD1 (6 bases). Trimming took 5 bases from V and 3 from J, leaving 23 bases between them. The CDR3 consists of 17 residues. Germline V gene sequence: CDR1 SGHTA, CDR2 FQGNSA. The CDR3 coding sequence is TGTGCCAGCAGCCCGAGACAGGTAACTCCGCTCAACTACGAGCAGTACTTC. It translates to CASSPRQVTPLNYEQYF.

V is TRBV7-9 and J is TRBJ2-2, with D perhaps TRBD2 (5 bases). Trimming took off 2 bases at V and 9 bases at J, with 19 bases between the two ends. From germline, CDR1 is SEHNR and CDR2 FQNEAQ (reference sequence). This CDR3 region has 16 residues. The DNA of the CDR3 is TGTGCCAGCAGCTTATCGGGGTCCTCCCTAACCCGGGAGCTGTTTTTT. Its translation is CASSLSGSSLTRELFF.

The chain couples TRBV9 to TRBJ2-1, with 8 bases that match TRBD2. Germline V gives CDR1 SGDLS, CDR2 YYNGEE. V lost 4 bases, J lost 6 bases, and 6 bases stayed unmatched. The CDR3 sequence is 14 residues long. The CDR3 DNA reads TGTGCCAGCAGCACGAGGACTAGCAGCAATGAGCAGTTCTTC. Translating it yields CASSTRTSSNEQFF.

The chain uses TRBV6-5 and TRBJ2-1, with 10 bases lining up with TRBD1. Trimming took 5 bases from V and 6 from J; bases not matched to a gene: 1. Germline CDR1 MNHEY, CDR2 SVGAGI. The CDR3 length is 13 residues. The CDR3 DNA is TGTGCCAGCAGTGGGACAGGGGTCAATGAGCAGTTCTTC. Translating it yields CASSGTGVNEQFF.

The CDR3 nucleotides read TGTGCCAGCAGTGACGGGAGGGGTAGCACAGATACGCAGTATTTT. Amino acid sequence: CASSDGRGSTDTQYF. The rearrangement joins TRBV2 to TRBJ2-3; TRBD2 matches at 8 bases. Losses at the gene ends were 3 bases for V and 0 bases for J; bases not matched to a gene: 2. Germline lookup yields CDR1 SNHLY and CDR2 FYNNEI. The CDR3 is 15 amino acids. Full variable domain (remainder filled in from reference TRBV2 and TRBJ2-3): EPEVTQTPSHQVTQMGQEVILRCVPISNHLYFYWYRQILGQKVEFLVSFYNNEISEKSEIFDDQFSVERPDGSNFTLKIRSTKLEDSAMYFCASSDGRGSTDTQYFGPGTRLTVL.

This clone counts as medium-sized (0.01 to 0.1%). The chain combines TRBV4-1 with TRBJ2-7; TRBD1 aligns across 9 bases. The CDR3 sequence is 15 residues long. Trimming took 2 bases from V and 4 from J; bases not matched to a gene: 6. Per germline, CDR1 MGHRA and CDR2 YSYEKL. The CDR3 here is CASSQLPGTGYEQYF. CDR3 nucleotide sequence: TGCGCCAGCAGCCAACTCCCGGGGACAGGGTACGAGCAGTACTTC.

The V and J genes are TRBV19 and TRBJ2-1; 7 nucleotides agree with TRBD2. Per the germline V gene, CDR1 is LNHDA and CDR2 is SQIVND (reference sequence). This CDR3 region has 16 residues. Trimming removed 8 bases from V and 0 bases from J; junction bases left unmatched: 10. CDR3 region: CASGGERGSSYNEQFF. Written as DNA, the CDR3 is TGTGCCAGTGGGGGAGAGCGGGGTAGCTCCTACAATGAGCAGTTCTTC. Full variable domain (remainder filled in from reference TRBV19 and TRBJ2-1): DGGITQSPKYLFRKEGQNVTLSCEQNLNHDAMYWYRQDPGQGLRLIYYSQIVNDFQKGDIAEGYSVSREKKESFPLTVTSAQKNPTAFYLCASGGERGSSYNEQFFGPGTRLTVL.

This clone was seen a handful of times. This chain joins TRBV20-1 and TRBJ2-5; D unclear. This CDR3 is 11 amino acids long. Germline V gene data show CDR1 as DFQATT and CDR2 as SNEGSKA (reference sequence). With 6 bases removed from V and 5 bases from J, the gap between germline ends came to 10 bases. CDR3 sequence (DNA): TGCAGTGCAACCCACGCGGAGACCCAGTACTTC. This codes for CSATHAETQYF.

The chain joins TRBV19 to TRBJ2-2; 7 bases line up with TRBD1. V lost 6 bases to trimming and J lost 1 base; unmatched junction nucleotides: 8. The CDR3 loop spans 16 amino acids. The germline V gene has CDR1 LNHDA and CDR2 SQIVND (reference sequence). The CDR3 DNA is TGTGCCAGTAGCGTCCCGGGACAGCGGAACACCGGGGAGCTGTTTTTT. It codes for CASSVPGQRNTGELFF.

The rearrangement uses TRBV10-3 and TRBJ1-2, with 9 bases identical to TRBD1. This CDR3 is 16 amino acids long. V gave up 6 bases and J gave up 6 bases; unmatched junction bases: 14. Germline V gives CDR1 ENHRY, CDR2 SYGVKD. The CDR3 loop reads CAIRAPGTGYQHGYTF. CDR3 sequence (DNA): TGTGCCATCAGAGCCCCCGGGACAGGGTACCAGCATGGCTACACCTTC.

This clone was seen a few times. The J gene is TRBJ2-1, the V gene TRBV4-1; a possible D gene is TRBD1 (5 bases). The V end lost 1 base, the J end lost 8 bases, and 18 bases lay between the germline ends. The CDR3 runs to 16 residues. Per the germline V gene, CDR1 is MGHRA and CDR2 is YSYEKL. As DNA, the CDR3 is TGCGCCAGCAGCCAAGTTTGGGCAGGGCGTATGGATGAGCAGTTCTTC. Protein: CASSQVWAGRMDEQFF.

The V and J genes are TRBV18 and TRBJ1-4, with D maybe TRBD1 (5 bases). The germline gives CDR1 KGHSH, CDR2 LQKENI. The CDR3 extends over 15 amino acids. Trimming shortened V by 3 bases and J by 3 bases, and 11 bases separated the two germline ends. The chain's CDR3 is CASSPGQGANEKLFF. CDR3 nucleotides: TGTGCCAGCTCACCGGGCCAAGGGGCTAATGAAAAACTGTTTTTT.

This chain uses TRBV11-2 with TRBJ2-1, with TRBD2 matching 7 bases. The CDR3 runs to 14 residues. V lost 2 bases to trimming and J lost 6 bases; unmatched junction nucleotides: 4. CDR1 and CDR2 from the germline V gene are SGHAT and FQNNGV. CDR3 sequence (DNA): TGTGCCAGCAGCTTATCCGGGACTACCAATGAGCAGTTCTTC. This translates into CASSLSGTTNEQFF. The whole variable domain, remainder taken from reference TRBV11-2 and TRBJ2-1, is EAGVAQSPRYKIIEKRQSVAFWCNPISGHATLYWYQQILGQGPKLLIQFQNNGVVDDSQLPKDRFSAERLKGVDSTLKIQPAKLEDSAVYLCASSLSGTTNEQFFGPGTRLTVL.

The CDR3 DNA reads TGTGCCAGCAGTTTAACAGGGGGCGCCCCTGGAGGCTACACCTTC. Its protein is CASSLTGGAPGGYTF. The gene calls are TRBV28 and TRBJ1-2, with TRBD1 matching 9 bases. CDR3 length: 15 amino acids. The J segment lost 8 bases and the V segment lost 2 bases, leaving 9 bases of the junction unmatched. Germline V gene lookup returns CDR1 MDHEN and CDR2 SYDVKM.

The chain combines TRBV30 with TRBJ1-6; 7 bases line up with TRBD1. J was trimmed by 9 bases and V by 3 bases; bases with no gene match: 5. This CDR3 spans 13 amino acids. The V gene's germline CDR1 is GTSNPN and CDR2 SVGIG (reference sequence). CDR3 sequence (DNA): TGTGCCTGGAGGCAGGGGGACGGTTCACCCCTCCACTTT. Protein product: CAWRQGDGSPLHF.

The chain has TRBV27 and TRBJ2-7; 8 bases agree with TRBD1. This CDR3 is 15 amino acids long. V was pared by 5 bases and J by 3 bases, with 9 bases of the junction left unmatched. The germline CDR1 and CDR2 sequences are MNHEY and SMNVEV (reference sequence). The CDR3 here is CASSMTGASGYEQYF. The CDR3 DNA follows: TGTGCCAGCAGTATGACAGGGGCGAGCGGCTACGAGCAGTACTTC.